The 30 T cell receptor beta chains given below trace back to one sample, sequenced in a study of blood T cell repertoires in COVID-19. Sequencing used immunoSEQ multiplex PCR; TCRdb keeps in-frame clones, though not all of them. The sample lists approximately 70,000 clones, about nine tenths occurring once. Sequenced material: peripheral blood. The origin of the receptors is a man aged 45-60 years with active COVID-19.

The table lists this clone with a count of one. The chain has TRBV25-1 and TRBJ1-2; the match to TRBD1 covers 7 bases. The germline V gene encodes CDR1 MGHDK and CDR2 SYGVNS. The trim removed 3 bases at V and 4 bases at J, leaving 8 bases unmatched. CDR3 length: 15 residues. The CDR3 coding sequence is TGTGCCAGCAGTGATCACCGGGACAGCCTCTATGGCTACACCTTC. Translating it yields CASSDHRDSLYGYTF.

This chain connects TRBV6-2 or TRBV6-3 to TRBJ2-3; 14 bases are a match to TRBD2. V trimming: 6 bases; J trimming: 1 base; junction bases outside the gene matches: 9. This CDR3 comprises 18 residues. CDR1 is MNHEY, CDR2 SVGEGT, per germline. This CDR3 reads CASSAGTSGSHGTDTQYF. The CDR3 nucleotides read TGTGCCAGCAGCGCCGGGACTAGCGGGAGTCACGGCACAGATACGCAGTATTTT.

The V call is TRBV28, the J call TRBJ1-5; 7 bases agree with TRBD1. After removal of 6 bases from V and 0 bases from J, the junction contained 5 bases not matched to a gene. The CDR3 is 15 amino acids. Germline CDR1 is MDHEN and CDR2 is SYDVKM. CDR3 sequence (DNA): TGTGCCAGCAGGTGGGGGACAGATAGCAATCAGCCCCAGCATTTT. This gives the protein CASRWGTDSNQPQHF.

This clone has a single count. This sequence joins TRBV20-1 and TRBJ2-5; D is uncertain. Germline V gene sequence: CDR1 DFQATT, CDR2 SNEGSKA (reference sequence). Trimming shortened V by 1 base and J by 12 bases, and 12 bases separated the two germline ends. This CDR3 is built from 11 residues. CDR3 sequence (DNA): TGCAGTGCTAGAGGCGGCGCCCTGGAGTACTTC. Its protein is CSARGGALEYF.

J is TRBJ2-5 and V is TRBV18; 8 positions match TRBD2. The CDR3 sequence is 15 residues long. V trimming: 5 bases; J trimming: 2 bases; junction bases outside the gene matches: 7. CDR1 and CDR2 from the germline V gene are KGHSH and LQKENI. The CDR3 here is CASSTLAGWQETQYF. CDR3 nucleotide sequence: TGTGCCAGCTCAACTCTAGCGGGCTGGCAAGAGACCCAGTACTTC.

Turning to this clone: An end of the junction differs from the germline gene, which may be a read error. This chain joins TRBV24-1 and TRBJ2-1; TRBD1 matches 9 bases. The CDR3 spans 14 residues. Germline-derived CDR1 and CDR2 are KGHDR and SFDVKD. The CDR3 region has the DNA TGTGCCACAAGTGGGACAGGGAGGGGCAATGAGCAGTTCTTC. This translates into CATSGTGRGNEQFF.

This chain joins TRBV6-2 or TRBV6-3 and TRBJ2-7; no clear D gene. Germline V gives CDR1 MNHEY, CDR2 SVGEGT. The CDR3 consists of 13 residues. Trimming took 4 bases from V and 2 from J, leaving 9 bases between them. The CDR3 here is CASSLDLTYEQYF. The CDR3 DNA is TGTGCCAGCAGTTTAGATCTAACCTACGAGCAGTACTTC.

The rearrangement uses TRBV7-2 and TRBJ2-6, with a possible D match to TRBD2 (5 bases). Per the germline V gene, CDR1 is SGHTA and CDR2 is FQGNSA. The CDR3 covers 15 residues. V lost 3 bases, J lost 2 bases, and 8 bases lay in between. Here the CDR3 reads CASSFGGTGANVLTF. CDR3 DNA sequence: TGTGCCAGCAGCTTTGGAGGAACTGGGGCCAACGTCCTGACTTTC. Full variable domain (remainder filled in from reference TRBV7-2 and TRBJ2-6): GAGVSQSPSNKVTEKGKDVELRCDPISGHTALYWYRQSLGQGLEFLIYFQGNSAPDKSGLPSDRFSAERTGGSVSTLTIQRTQQEDSAVYLCASSFGGTGANVLTFGAGSRLTVL.

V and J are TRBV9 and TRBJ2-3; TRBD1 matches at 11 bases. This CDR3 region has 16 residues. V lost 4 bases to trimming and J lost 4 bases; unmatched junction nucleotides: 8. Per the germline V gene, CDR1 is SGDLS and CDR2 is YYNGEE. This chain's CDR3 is CASSPPGQGGADTQYF. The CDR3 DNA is TGTGCCAGCAGCCCACCGGGACAGGGGGGAGCAGATACGCAGTATTTT.

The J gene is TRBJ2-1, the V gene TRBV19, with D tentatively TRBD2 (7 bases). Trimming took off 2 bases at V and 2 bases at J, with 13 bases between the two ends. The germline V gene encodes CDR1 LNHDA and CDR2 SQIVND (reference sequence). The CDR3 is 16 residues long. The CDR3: CASSIWGGQAYNEQFF. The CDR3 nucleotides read TGTGCCAGTAGTATATGGGGGGGGCAGGCCTACAATGAGCAGTTCTTC.

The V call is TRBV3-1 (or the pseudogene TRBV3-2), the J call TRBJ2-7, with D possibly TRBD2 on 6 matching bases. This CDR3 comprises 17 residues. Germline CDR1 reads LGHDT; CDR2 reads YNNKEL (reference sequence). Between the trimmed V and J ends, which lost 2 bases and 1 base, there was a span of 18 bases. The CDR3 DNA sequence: TGTGCCAGCAGCCAAAGGGTTGGGCGGGGACCTTCCTACGAGCAGTACTTC. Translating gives CASSQRVGRGPSYEQYF.

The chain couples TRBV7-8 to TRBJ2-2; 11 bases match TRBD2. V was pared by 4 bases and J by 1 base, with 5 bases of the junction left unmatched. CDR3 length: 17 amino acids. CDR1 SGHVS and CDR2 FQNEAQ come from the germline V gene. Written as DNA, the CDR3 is TGTGCCAGCAGCTCAGAGGGACTAGCGGTGAACACCGGGGAGCTGTTTTTT. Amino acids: CASSSEGLAVNTGELFF.

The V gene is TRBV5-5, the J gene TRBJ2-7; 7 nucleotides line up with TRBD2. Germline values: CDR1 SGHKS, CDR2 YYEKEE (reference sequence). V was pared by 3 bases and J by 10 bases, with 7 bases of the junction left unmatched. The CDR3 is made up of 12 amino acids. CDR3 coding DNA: TGTGCCAGCAGCTCCGATAGCGGGTCCCAGTACTTC. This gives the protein CASSSDSGSQYF.

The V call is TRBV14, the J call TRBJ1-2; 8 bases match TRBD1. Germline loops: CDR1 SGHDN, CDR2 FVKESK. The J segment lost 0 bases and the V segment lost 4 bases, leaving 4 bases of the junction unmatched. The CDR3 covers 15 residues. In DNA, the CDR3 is TGTGCCAGCAGCCGGAAGACAGGGGCTAACTATGGCTACACCTTC. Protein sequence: CASSRKTGANYGYTF.

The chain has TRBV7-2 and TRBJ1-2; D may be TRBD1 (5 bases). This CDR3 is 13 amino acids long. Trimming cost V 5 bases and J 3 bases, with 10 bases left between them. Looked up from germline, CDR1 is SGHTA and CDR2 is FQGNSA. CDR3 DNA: TGTGCCAGCAGCCGAGACAGCGACTATGGCTACACCTTC. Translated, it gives CASSRDSDYGYTF.

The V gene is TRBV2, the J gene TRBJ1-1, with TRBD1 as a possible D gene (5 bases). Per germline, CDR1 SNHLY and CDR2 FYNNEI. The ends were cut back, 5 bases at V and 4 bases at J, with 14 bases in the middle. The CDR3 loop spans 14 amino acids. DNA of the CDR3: TGTGCCAGCAGTCCGAGGCCGACAGCCACTGAAGCTTTCTTT. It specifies CASSPRPTATEAFF.

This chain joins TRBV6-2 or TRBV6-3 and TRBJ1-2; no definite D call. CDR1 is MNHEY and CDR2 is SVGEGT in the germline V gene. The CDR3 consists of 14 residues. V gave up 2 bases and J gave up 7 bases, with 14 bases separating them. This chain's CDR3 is CASSYPGGVAGYTF. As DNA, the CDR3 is TGTGCCAGCAGTTACCCGGGCGGGGTGGCTGGCTACACCTTC.

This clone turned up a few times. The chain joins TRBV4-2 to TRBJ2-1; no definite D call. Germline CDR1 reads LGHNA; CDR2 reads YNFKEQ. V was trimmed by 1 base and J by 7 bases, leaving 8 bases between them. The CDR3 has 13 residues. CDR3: CASSQGPRNEQFF. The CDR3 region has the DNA TGTGCCAGCAGCCAAGGTCCGAGGAATGAGCAGTTCTTC.

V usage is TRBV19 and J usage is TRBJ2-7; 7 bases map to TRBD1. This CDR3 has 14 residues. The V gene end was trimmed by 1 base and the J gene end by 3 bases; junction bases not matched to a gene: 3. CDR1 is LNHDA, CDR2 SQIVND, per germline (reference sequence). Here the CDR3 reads CASSIGQGDYEQYF. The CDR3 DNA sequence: TGTGCCAGTAGTATAGGACAGGGAGACTACGAGCAGTACTTC.

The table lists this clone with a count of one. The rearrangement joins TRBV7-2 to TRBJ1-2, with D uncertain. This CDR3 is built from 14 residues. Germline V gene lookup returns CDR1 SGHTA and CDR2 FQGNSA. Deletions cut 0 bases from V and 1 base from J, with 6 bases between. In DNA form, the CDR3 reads TGTGCCAGCAGCTTAGCCCCCAATAACTATGGCTACACCTTC. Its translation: CASSLAPNNYGYTF.

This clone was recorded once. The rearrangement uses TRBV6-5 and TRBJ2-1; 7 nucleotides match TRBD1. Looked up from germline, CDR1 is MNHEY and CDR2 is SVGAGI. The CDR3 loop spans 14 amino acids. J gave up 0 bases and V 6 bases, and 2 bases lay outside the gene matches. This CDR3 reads CASRAGGSYNEQFF. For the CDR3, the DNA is TGTGCCAGCAGAGCAGGGGGCTCCTACAATGAGCAGTTCTTC.

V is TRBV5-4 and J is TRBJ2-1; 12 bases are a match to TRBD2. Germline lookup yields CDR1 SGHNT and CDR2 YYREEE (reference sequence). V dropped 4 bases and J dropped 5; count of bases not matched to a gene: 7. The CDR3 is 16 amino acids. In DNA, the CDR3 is TGTGCCAGCAGCCGAGTACTAGCGGGGGGAAACAATGAGCAGTTCTTC. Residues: CASSRVLAGGNNEQFF. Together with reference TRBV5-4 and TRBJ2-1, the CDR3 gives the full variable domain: ETGVTQSPTHLIKTRGQQVTLRCSSQSGHNTVSWYQQALGQGPQFIFQYYREEENGRGNFPPRFSGLQFPNYSSELNVNALELDDSALYLCASSRVLAGGNNEQFFGPGTRLTVL.

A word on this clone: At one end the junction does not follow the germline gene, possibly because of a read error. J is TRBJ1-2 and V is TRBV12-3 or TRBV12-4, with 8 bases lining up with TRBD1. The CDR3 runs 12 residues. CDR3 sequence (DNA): TGTGCCAGCAGCGGACAGGGCTATAGCTACACCTTC. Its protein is CASSGQGYSYTF.

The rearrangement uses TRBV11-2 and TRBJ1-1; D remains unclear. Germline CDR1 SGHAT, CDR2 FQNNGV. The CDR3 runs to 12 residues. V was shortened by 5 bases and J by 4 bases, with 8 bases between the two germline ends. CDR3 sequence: CASSPSGTEAFF. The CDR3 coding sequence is TGTGCCAGCAGCCCTTCGGGCACTGAAGCTTTCTTT.

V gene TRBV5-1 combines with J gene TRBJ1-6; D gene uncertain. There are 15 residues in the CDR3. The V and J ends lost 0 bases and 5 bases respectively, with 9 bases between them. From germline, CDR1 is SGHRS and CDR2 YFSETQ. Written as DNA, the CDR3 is TGCGCCAGCAGCTTGGTGCCCAGGAATAATTCACCCCTCCACTTT. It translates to CASSLVPRNNSPLHF. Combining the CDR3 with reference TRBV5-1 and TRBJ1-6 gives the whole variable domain KAGVTQTPRYLIKTRGQQVTLSCSPISGHRSVSWYQQTPGQGLQFLFEYFSETQRNKGNFPGRFSGRQFSNSRSEMNVSTLELGDSALYLCASSLVPRNNSPLHFGNGTRLTVT.

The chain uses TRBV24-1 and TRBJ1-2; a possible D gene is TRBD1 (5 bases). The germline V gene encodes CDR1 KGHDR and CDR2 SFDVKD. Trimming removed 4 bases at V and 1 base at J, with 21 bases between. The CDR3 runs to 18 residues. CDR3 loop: CATSDYGSTGLFNYGYTF. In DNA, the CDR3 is TGTGCCACCAGTGACTATGGCTCAACGGGACTTTTTAACTATGGCTACACCTTC.

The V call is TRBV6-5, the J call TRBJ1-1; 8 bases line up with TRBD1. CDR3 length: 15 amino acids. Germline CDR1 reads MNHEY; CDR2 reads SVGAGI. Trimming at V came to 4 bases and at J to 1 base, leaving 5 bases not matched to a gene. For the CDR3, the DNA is TGTGCCAGCAGTTTGATGACAGGGGCGAACACTGAAGCTTTCTTT. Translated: CASSLMTGANTEAFF.

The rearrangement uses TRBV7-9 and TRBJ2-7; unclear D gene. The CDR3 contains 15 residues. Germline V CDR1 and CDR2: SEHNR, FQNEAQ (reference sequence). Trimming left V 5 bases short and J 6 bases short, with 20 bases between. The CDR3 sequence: CASSADEPFGAEQYF. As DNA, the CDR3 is TGTGCCAGCAGCGCCGACGAGCCCTTCGGAGCCGAGCAGTACTTC.

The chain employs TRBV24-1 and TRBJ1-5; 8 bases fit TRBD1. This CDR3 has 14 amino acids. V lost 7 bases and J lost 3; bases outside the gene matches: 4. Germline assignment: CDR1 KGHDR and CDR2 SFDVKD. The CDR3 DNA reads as TGTGCCACCAGCAGACAGGGGACCAATCAGCCCCAGCATTTT. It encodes CATSRQGTNQPQHF.

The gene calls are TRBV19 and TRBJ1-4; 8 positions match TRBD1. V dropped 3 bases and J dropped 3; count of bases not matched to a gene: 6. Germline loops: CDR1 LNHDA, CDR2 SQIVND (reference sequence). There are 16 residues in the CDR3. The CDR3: CASSIRTGSANEKLFF. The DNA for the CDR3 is TGTGCCAGTAGTATTCGGACAGGGAGCGCTAATGAAAAACTGTTTTTT. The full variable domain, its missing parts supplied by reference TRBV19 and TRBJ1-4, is DGGITQSPKYLFRKEGQNVTLSCEQNLNHDAMYWYRQDPGQGLRLIYYSQIVNDFQKGDIAEGYSVSREKKESFPLTVTSAQKNPTAFYLCASSIRTGSANEKLFFGSGTQLSVL.